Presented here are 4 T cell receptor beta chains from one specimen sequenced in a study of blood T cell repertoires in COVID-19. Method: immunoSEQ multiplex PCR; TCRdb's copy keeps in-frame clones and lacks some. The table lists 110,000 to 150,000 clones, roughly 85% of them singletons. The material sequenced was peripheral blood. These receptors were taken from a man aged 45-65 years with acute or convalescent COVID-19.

CDR3 region: CASSPSGGGSPGELFF. Written as DNA, the CDR3 is TGTGCCAGCAGCCCCAGTGGTGGGGGCTCCCCCGGGGAGCTGTTTTTT. The V and J genes are TRBV4-2 and TRBJ2-2; a possible D gene is TRBD1 (6 bases). V was shortened by 4 bases and J by 6 bases, with 18 bases between the two germline ends. The CDR3 is 16 amino acids. Germline V CDR1 and CDR2: LGHNA, YNFKEQ.

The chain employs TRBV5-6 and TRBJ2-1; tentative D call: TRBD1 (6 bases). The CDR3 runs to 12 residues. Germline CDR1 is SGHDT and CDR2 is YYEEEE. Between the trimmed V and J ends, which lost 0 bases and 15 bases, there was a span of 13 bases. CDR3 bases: TGTGCCAGCAGCTTGGGGCAGGGGCGGTGGTTCTTC. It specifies CASSLGQGRWFF. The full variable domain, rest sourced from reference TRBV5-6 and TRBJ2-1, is DAGVTQSPTHLIKTRGQQVTLRCSPKSGHDTVSWYQQALGQGPQFIFQYYEEEERQRGNFPDRFSGHQFPNYSSELNVNALLLGDSALYLCASSLGQGRWFFGPGTRLTVL.

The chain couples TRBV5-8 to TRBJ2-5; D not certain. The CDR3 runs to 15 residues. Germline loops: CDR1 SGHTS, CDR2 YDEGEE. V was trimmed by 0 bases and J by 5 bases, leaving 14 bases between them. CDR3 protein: CASSLESIQSETQYF. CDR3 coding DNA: TGTGCCAGCAGCTTGGAATCGATTCAGTCGGAGACCCAGTACTTC.

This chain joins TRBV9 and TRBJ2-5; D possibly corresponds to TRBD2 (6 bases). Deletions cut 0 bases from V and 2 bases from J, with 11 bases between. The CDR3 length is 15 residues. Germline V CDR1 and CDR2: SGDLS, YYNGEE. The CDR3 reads CASSVDDAGQETQYF. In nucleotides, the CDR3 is TGTGCCAGCAGCGTAGATGATGCGGGGCAAGAGACCCAGTACTTC.